The clone carrying this T cell receptor (beta chain) occurred once. The data derive from a study of cytomegalovirus exposure and HLA in healthy donors. Germline CDR1 reads KGHSH; CDR2 reads LQKENI. There are 14 residues in the CDR3. Trimming cost V 3 bases and J 4 bases, with 13 bases left between them. Both 60 Vbeta primers and 13 Jbeta primers went into the PCR. Using immunoSEQ multiplex PCR, the repertoire was profiled, and TCRdb retains in-frame clones only, with some absent. The profile shows some 150,000 clones, roughly 80% of them singletons. The source is a woman aged 25-40 years in good health and CMV-seronegative. The chain couples TRBV18 to TRBJ2-7; maybe TRBD2 (5 bases). The sequenced material came from PBMCs. The CDR3 is CASSPRESPYEQYF. The CDR3 nucleotides are TGTGCCAGCTCACCGAGGGAGTCGCCTTACGAGCAGTACTTC.